Sequencing of this TCR beta chain was carried out in a study of Ad26.COV2.S vaccination and SARS-CoV-2 variants. Across the whole study: The authors gave Ad26.COV2.S intramuscularly, either once or twice 56 days apart.

Study-wide points: Comparable non-spike TCR breadth was observed in vaccine and placebo recipients. Responses of spike-specific T cells (both CD8+ and CD4+) reportedly showed substantial breadth after vaccination. Placebo recipients showed lower spike-specific TCR breadth than vaccinees.

The treatment was: roughly 19 received Ad26.COV2.S at low or high dose, single or two shots; 5 received placebo; per-sample allocation not given. Day 63 following the first vaccine or placebo injection was when the samples were taken. This CDR3 has 17 residues. In germline, CDR1 is MNHEY, CDR2 SMNVEV (reference sequence). Trimming took 3 bases from V and 0 from J, leaving 12 bases between them. The data were produced by immunoSEQ multiplex PCR, yet TCRdb's version contains in-frame clones alone and is incomplete. The table lists roughly 350,000 clones, around 86% of them singletons. On this clone: Its specificity is unknown.

This chain connects TRBV27 to TRBJ1-6; D is uncertain. This sequence originates from a person aged 18 to 59 who received the Ad26.COV2.S COVID-19 vaccine or a placebo. The starting material was peripheral blood, obtained in a trial of Ad26.COV2.S vaccine versus placebo. The CDR3 DNA reads as TGTGCCAGCAGTTTGGCCGGGCCCAGCTCCTATAATTCACCCCTCCACTTT. This gives the protein CASSLAGPSSYNSPLHF.